What follows are 10 T cell receptor beta chains derived from one specimen sequenced in a study of blood T cell repertoires in COVID-19. The protocol was immunoSEQ multiplex PCR, while the TCRdb copy is restricted to in-frame clones and leaves out a portion. The sample yields about 160,000 clones, about 80% seen once. The sequenced material came from PBMCs or T cells enriched from blood (not recorded which). The receptors come from a middle-aged man who had recovered from COVID-19.

This clone came up once. This rearrangement joins TRBV6-5 to TRBJ1-5; 7 bases map to TRBD1. Trimming took 10 bases from V and 10 from J; bases not matched to a gene: 13. The CDR3 spans 13 residues. Germline CDR1 MNHEY, CDR2 SVGAGI. CDR3 protein: CAILGQALGPQHF. The CDR3 DNA follows: TGTGCCATTCTCGGACAGGCCCTTGGTCCCCAGCATTTT.

The V and J genes are TRBV7-9 and TRBJ1-2; D is possibly TRBD1 (6 bases). Trimming removed 3 bases from V and 7 bases from J, with 18 bases in between. The CDR3 loop spans 15 amino acids. Germline loops: CDR1 SEHNR, CDR2 FQNEAQ (reference sequence). The CDR3 DNA reads TGTGCCAGCAGCTTTTACGGGCGGGGGCAGGGTGGCTACACCTTC. Translation: CASSFYGRGQGGYTF.

The V call is TRBV19, the J call TRBJ1-2; a weak D match, TRBD1 (6 bases). This CDR3 has 20 residues. CDR1 and CDR2 (germline): LNHDA, SQIVND (reference sequence). The germline V and J ends were trimmed by 2 bases and 0 bases, with 25 bases remaining between them. This CDR3 is CASSIIDKGYARGTNYGYTF. The CDR3 DNA sequence: TGTGCCAGTAGTATAATAGATAAGGGGTATGCCAGGGGCACTAACTATGGCTACACCTTC. The full variable domain, with the rest looked up from reference TRBV19 and TRBJ1-2, is DGGITQSPKYLFRKEGQNVTLSCEQNLNHDAMYWYRQDPGQGLRLIYYSQIVNDFQKGDIAEGYSVSREKKESFPLTVTSAQKNPTAFYLCASSIIDKGYARGTNYGYTFGSGTRLTVV.

The chain joins TRBV13 to TRBJ1-6; D is unclear. CDR1 and CDR2 (germline): PRHDT, FYEKMQ (reference sequence). Trimming pared 3 bases from V and 10 bases from J, leaving 13 bases between. The CDR3 sequence is 14 residues long. The CDR3 DNA sequence: TGTGCCAGCAGCTTGGATATGGGAGGATCACCCCTCCACTTT. It yields the protein CASSLDMGGSPLHF.

The chain has TRBV5-4 and TRBJ1-4, with D unresolved. The germline V gene encodes CDR1 SGHNT and CDR2 YYREEE (reference sequence). The V end lost 0 bases, the J end lost 5 bases, and 8 bases lay between the germline ends. This CDR3 has 14 amino acids. The CDR3, as DNA: TGTGCCAGCAGCTTGGGCAGGATGAATGAAAAACTGTTTTTT. The encoded protein is CASSLGRMNEKLFF.

There are a few counts of this clone. The chain links TRBV19 to TRBJ2-6, with D perhaps TRBD2 (6 bases). The ends were cut back, 1 base at V and 2 bases at J, with 12 bases in the middle. Per germline, CDR1 LNHDA and CDR2 SQIVND (reference sequence). The CDR3 sequence is 17 residues long. The DNA of the CDR3 is TGTGCCAGTAGTATAGGGCGGGACCCCGCTGGGGCCAACGTCCTGACTTTC. It translates to CASSIGRDPAGANVLTF.

The chain carries TRBV7-2 and TRBJ2-7; possibly TRBD2 for D (7 bases). The germline V and J ends were trimmed by 1 base and 0 bases, with 10 bases remaining between them. This CDR3 is built from 15 residues. CDR1 is SGHTA and CDR2 is FQGNSA in the germline V gene. The CDR3 nucleotides read TGTGCCAGCAGCTTAGGGGGGGGCTACTCCTACGAGCAGTACTTC. Amino acids: CASSLGGGYSYEQYF.

J is TRBJ2-5 and V is TRBV29-1; weak D call: TRBD2 (6 bases). The CDR3 has 12 amino acids. Germline V gives CDR1 SQVTM, CDR2 ANQGSEA. Deletions cut 5 bases from V and 3 bases from J, with 10 bases between. CDR3 in amino acids: CSVSPGEETQYF. As DNA, the CDR3 is TGCAGCGTTTCCCCGGGAGAAGAGACCCAGTACTTC.

The chain carries TRBV27 and TRBJ2-1, with 9 bases that match TRBD2. With V trimmed by 2 bases and J by 7 bases, 18 bases remained unmatched. The CDR3 covers 19 residues. Germline V CDR1 and CDR2: MNHEY, SMNVEV (reference sequence). CDR3 DNA: TGTGCCAGCAGTTTAGTTCCCCCCTCGGCTAGCGGGGTTAAGAATGAGCAGTTCTTC. Translation: CASSLVPPSASGVKNEQFF.

The chain carries TRBV4-1 and TRBJ2-5, with 7 bases that match TRBD2. The CDR3 contains 15 residues. Germline loops: CDR1 MGHRA, CDR2 YSYEKL. V lost 4 bases, J lost 5 bases, and 10 bases stayed unmatched. Written as DNA, the CDR3 is TGCGCCAGCAGCCCCCTAGCGGCCTATTGGGAGACCCAGTACTTC. Protein product: CASSPLAAYWETQYF.